The 11 T cell receptor beta chains presented below share a single source sample, sequenced in a study of cytomegalovirus exposure and HLA in healthy donors. Amplification used 60 Vbeta primers and 13 Jbeta primers. Profiling relied on immunoSEQ multiplex PCR, and the TCRdb table lists in-frame clones only, not all of them. The sample holds 150,000 to 200,000 clones, over 75% seen once. Sequenced sample: PBMCs. The receptors shown here come from a man aged 55 to 69 in good health and CMV-seronegative.

The rearrangement uses TRBV6-5 and TRBJ1-2; D unclear. This CDR3 contains 14 residues. V was clipped by 0 bases and J by 6 bases, with 11 bases between them. Per the germline V gene, CDR1 is MNHEY and CDR2 is SVGAGI. The CDR3 region has the DNA TGTGCCAGCAGTTACTCCCCCCCCGGGGATGGCTACACCTTC. Protein product: CASSYSPPGDGYTF.

Note on this clone: A read error may produce the germline difference seen at one junction end. The V and J genes are TRBV5-4 and TRBJ2-5, with 10 nucleotides matching TRBD1. This CDR3 contains 19 residues. Germline CDR1 is SGHNT and CDR2 is YYREEE (reference sequence). As DNA, the CDR3 is TGTGCCAGCAGCTCGGAACTCCCGGGACAGGGGACCTCCCGGGAGATCCAGTACTTC. This gives the protein CASSSELPGQGTSREIQYF. The full variable domain, rest sourced from reference TRBV5-4 and TRBJ2-5, is ETGVTQSPTHLIKTRGQQVTLRCSSQSGHNTVSWYQQALGQGPQFIFQYYREEENGRGNFPPRFSGLQFPNYSSELNVNALELDDSALYLCASSSELPGQGTSREIQYFGPGTRLLVL.

This clone has only one observation. The rearrangement joins TRBV6-1 to TRBJ2-7; 8 bases match TRBD2. With 6 bases clipped from V and 0 bases from J, the junction kept 7 bases outside the gene matches. The CDR3 has 15 amino acids. Looked up from germline, CDR1 is MNHNS and CDR2 is SASEGT. CDR3 sequence (DNA): TGTGCCAGCAGCCTAGCGGGCTTAACCTCCTACGAGCAGTACTTC. Translating it yields CASSLAGLTSYEQYF.

This clone was seen a single time. This chain links TRBV11-2 with TRBJ1-1; 8 bases are a match to TRBD1. Germline V gene lookup returns CDR1 SGHAT and CDR2 FQNNGV. The CDR3 totals 14 residues. V trimming: 4 bases; J trimming: 4 bases; junction bases outside the gene matches: 5. CDR3 residues: CASSSGQGITEAFF. CDR3 nucleotide sequence: TGTGCCAGCAGCTCTGGACAGGGTATCACTGAAGCTTTCTTT.

The chain carries TRBV5-1 and TRBJ2-5, with 8 bases aligning to TRBD2. The CDR3 consists of 16 residues. Germline lookup yields CDR1 SGHRS and CDR2 YFSETQ. V shed 0 bases and J 2 bases; nucleotides not matched to a gene: 6. The CDR3: CASSLELAEPQETQYF. DNA of the CDR3: TGCGCCAGCAGCTTGGAACTAGCGGAGCCTCAAGAGACCCAGTACTTC.

The sample holds one count of this clone. The gene calls are TRBV7-8 and TRBJ2-7, with 7 bases identical to TRBD2. The CDR3 contains 15 residues. The ends lost 3 bases at V and 2 bases at J; junction bases unmatched: 7. CDR1 is SGHVS and CDR2 is FQNEAQ in the germline V gene. The CDR3 nucleotides are TGTGCCAGCAGCTTCGGGGGGACTCGCGCCTACGAGCAGTACTTC. Amino acids: CASSFGGTRAYEQYF.

This chain uses TRBV11-2 with TRBJ2-7, with D perhaps TRBD2 (6 bases). Germline loops: CDR1 SGHAT, CDR2 FQNNGV. Trimming took off 5 bases at V and 4 bases at J, with 27 bases between the two ends. There are 18 residues in the CDR3. The CDR3 here is CASSRDGLVGRNLYEQYF. DNA for the CDR3: TGTGCCAGCAGCCGCGACGGGCTAGTCGGGAGAAATTTGTACGAGCAGTACTTC.

V and J are TRBV6-4 and TRBJ2-1; the D is unclear. This CDR3 has 13 residues. Germline lookup yields CDR1 MRHNA and CDR2 SNTAGT. The germline V and J ends were trimmed by 6 bases and 6 bases, with 12 bases remaining between them. In DNA form, the CDR3 reads TGTGCCAGCAGCTCGTCGGCTAGCAATGAGCAGTTCTTC. The encoded protein is CASSSSASNEQFF.

This chain joins TRBV11-3 and TRBJ2-1; 11 bases line up with TRBD2. The CDR3 consists of 16 residues. V lost 4 bases and J lost 9; bases outside the gene matches: 11. The germline gives CDR1 SGHNT, CDR2 YENEEA. CDR3 residues: CASSSRSGGGVGEQFF. CDR3 in DNA: TGTGCCAGCAGCTCCCGTAGCGGGGGGGGAGTCGGTGAGCAGTTCTTC.

The V call is TRBV28, the J call TRBJ1-6, with D hard to call. The CDR3 is made up of 15 amino acids. V was pared by 6 bases and J by 5 bases, with 14 bases between. Per germline, CDR1 MDHEN and CDR2 SYDVKM. The CDR3 here is CASSPWAPDNSPLHF. The CDR3 nucleotides read TGTGCCAGCAGCCCATGGGCACCAGATAATTCACCCCTCCACTTT.

This chain links TRBV7-2 with TRBJ1-1; TRBD1 might be the D (6 bases). V dropped 5 bases and J dropped 0 bases, with 10 bases sitting between them. The CDR3 runs 14 residues. CDR1 SGHTA and CDR2 FQGNSA come from the germline V gene. The CDR3 region has the DNA TGTGCCAGCAGCCCGGGGGGCATGAACACTGAAGCTTTCTTT. Amino acid sequence: CASSPGGMNTEAFF.